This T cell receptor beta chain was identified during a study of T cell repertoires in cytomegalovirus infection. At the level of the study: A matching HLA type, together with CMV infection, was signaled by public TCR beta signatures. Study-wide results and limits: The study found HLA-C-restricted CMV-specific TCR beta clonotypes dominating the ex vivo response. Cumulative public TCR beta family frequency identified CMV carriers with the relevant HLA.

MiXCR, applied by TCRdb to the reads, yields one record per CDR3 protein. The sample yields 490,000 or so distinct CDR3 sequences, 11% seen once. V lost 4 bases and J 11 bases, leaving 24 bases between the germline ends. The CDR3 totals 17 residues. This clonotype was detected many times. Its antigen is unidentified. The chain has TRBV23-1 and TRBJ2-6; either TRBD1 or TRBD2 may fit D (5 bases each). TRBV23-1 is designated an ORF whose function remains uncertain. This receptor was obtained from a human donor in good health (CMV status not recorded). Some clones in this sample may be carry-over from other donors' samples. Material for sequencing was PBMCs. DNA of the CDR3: TGCGCCAGCAGTCCACAAAATCCGGGGCCTACGACGGACGTCCTGACTTTC. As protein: CASSPQNPGPTTDVLTF.